What follows are 21 T cell receptor beta chains derived from one specimen sequenced in a study of circulating tumor DNA in untreated peripheral T-cell lymphoma. This table comes from immunoSEQ multiplex PCR, and its TCRdb copy is limited to in-frame clones, with some not included. The sample comprises some 8,700 clones, roughly 80% of which are singletons, and about 1.9% rests with the top ten. Sequencing was performed on tumor tissue. The receptors were sampled from a human donor with peripheral T-cell lymphoma.

V usage is TRBV11-3 and J usage is TRBJ2-4; a possible D gene is TRBD1 (6 bases). The CDR3 sequence is 16 residues long. Germline CDR1 is SGHNT and CDR2 is YENEEA. V lost 2 bases, J lost 1 base, and 12 bases lay in between. The CDR3 reads CASSLWAGVAKNIQYF. DNA of the CDR3: TGTGCCAGCAGCTTATGGGCAGGGGTGGCCAAAAACATTCAGTACTTC. Supplemented by reference TRBV11-3 and TRBJ2-4, the full variable domain reads EAGVVQSPRYKIIEKKQPVAFWCNPISGHNTLYWYLQNLGQGPELLIRYENEEAVDDSQLPKDRFSAERLKGVDSTLKIQPAELGDSAVYLCASSLWAGVAKNIQYFGAGTRLSVL.

The chain recombines TRBV7-1 with TRBJ1-3; 7 bases are a match to TRBD1. TRBV7-1 qualifies as an ORF whose function is uncertain. The trim removed 5 bases at V and 0 bases at J, leaving 4 bases unmatched. The CDR3 runs 15 residues. The CDR3 here is CASSGGDSSGNTIYF. Here the CDR3 DNA reads TGTGCCAGCAGCGGAGGGGACAGCTCTGGAAACACCATATATTTT.

This sequence joins TRBV6-8 and TRBJ1-6, with D uncertain. Trimming removed 6 bases at V and 0 bases at J, with 15 bases between. The CDR3 runs to 17 residues. Germline values: CDR1 MNHGY, CDR2 SAAAGT. CDR3 residues: CASRPPGPSSYNSPLHF. The DNA for the CDR3 is TGTGCCAGCAGGCCGCCCGGACCGAGCTCCTATAATTCACCCCTCCACTTT.

The chain carries TRBV10-2 and TRBJ2-5; D is perhaps TRBD1 or TRBD2 (5 bases each). V was pared by 2 bases and J by 5 bases, with 21 bases between. The CDR3 sequence is 17 residues long. Germline values: CDR1 WSHSY, CDR2 SAAADI. CDR3 DNA: TGCGCCAGCAGTGAGCTTCGGGACCGAGCATTCCGGGAGACCCAGTACTTC. It is translated as CASSELRDRAFRETQYF.

This clone was seen only a few times. J is TRBJ1-1 and V is TRBV18; D perhaps matches TRBD1 (6 bases). CDR3 length equals 16 residues. Trimming shortened V by 6 bases and J by 0 bases, and 17 bases separated the two germline ends. CDR1 is KGHSH, CDR2 LQKENI, per germline. CDR3 nucleotides: TGTGCCAGCTCGCCTATTGGACAGTCCATGAACACTGAAGCTTTCTTT. Translation gives CASSPIGQSMNTEAFF.

As for this clone: The read includes an ambiguous or uncalled nucleotide; its amino acid is shown as X. V usage is TRBV11-3 and J usage is TRBJ1-2, with 8 bases matching TRBD1. Germline CDR1 is SGHNT and CDR2 is YENEEA. After removal of 4 bases from V and 1 base from J, the junction contained 14 bases not matched to a gene. The CDR3 totals 18 residues. The CDR3 nucleotides are TGTGCCAGCAGCTCTCTCGGGACAGGRAATTTTGATAACTATGGCTACACCTTC. Amino acids: CASSSLGTXNFDNYGYTF. The CDR3 as a whole reads CASSSLGTGNFDNYGYTF.

The rearrangement links TRBV18 to TRBJ1-2; D is perhaps TRBD1 (5 bases). This CDR3 has 15 residues. Germline CDR1 is KGHSH and CDR2 is LQKENI. Trimming pared 3 bases from V and 4 bases from J, leaving 15 bases between. The CDR3 bases are TGTGCCAGCTCACCCGTTCTAACAGGACTCTATGGCTACACCTTC. Encoded protein: CASSPVLTGLYGYTF.

The rearrangement links TRBV19 to TRBJ1-1; D possibly corresponds to TRBD1 (5 bases). Germline CDR1 and CDR2: LNHDA and SQIVND (reference sequence). The CDR3 runs to 16 residues. Trimming took off 4 bases at V and 0 bases at J, with 15 bases between the two ends. The CDR3 loop reads CASSTPRGTVNTEAFF. CDR3 bases: TGTGCCAGTAGTACCCCCCGTGGGACGGTGAACACTGAAGCTTTCTTT.

This clone was seen more than once but under ten times. J is TRBJ1-5 and V is TRBV6-8; 9 positions match TRBD1. This CDR3 has 15 residues. Germline CDR1 reads MNHGY; CDR2 reads SAAAGT. Trimming cost V 5 bases and J 5 bases; bases outside gene matches: 7. CDR3 amino acids: CASSPTGGFYQPQHF. CDR3 sequence (DNA): TGTGCCAGCAGTCCGACAGGGGGATTCTATCAGCCCCAGCATTTT.

Details on this clone: Relative to the germline gene, one junction end is altered; a read error may explain this. This chain connects TRBV25-1 to TRBJ1-1, with TRBD1 as a possible D gene (6 bases). The CDR3 extends over 15 amino acids. Germline-derived CDR1 and CDR2 are MGHDK and SYGVNS. CDR3 DNA: TGTGCCAGCAGTGAGTGGGACACTATGAACACTGAAGTTTTCTTT. Its translation: CASSEWDTMNTEVFF.

V and J are TRBV6-8 and TRBJ2-1, with 10 bases matching TRBD2. Germline V CDR1 and CDR2: MNHGY, SAAAGT. The CDR3 runs 17 residues. V dropped 6 bases and J dropped 2; count of bases not matched to a gene: 10. CDR3 sequence: CASRPILAGDTYNEQFF. The DNA for the CDR3 is TGTGCCAGCAGACCGATTCTAGCGGGGGATACCTACAATGAGCAGTTCTTC.

The V gene is TRBV6-8, the J gene TRBJ1-4, with 7 bases that match TRBD1. CDR3 length: 13 residues. The V segment lost 10 bases and the J segment 8 bases; nucleotides outside the gene matches: 10. Germline lookup yields CDR1 MNHGY and CDR2 SAAAGT. CDR3 in DNA: TGTGCCATCAGGGGGGGGCTAGACGAAAAACTGTTTTTT. Translation: CAIRGGLDEKLFF.

The J gene is TRBJ2-3, the V gene TRBV19; no firm D call. Germline values: CDR1 LNHDA, CDR2 SQIVND (reference sequence). The CDR3 length is 11 residues. Trimming took 6 bases from V and 2 from J, leaving 3 bases between them. CDR3 in amino acids: CASRNTDTQYF. The DNA of the CDR3 is TGTGCCAGTAGAAACACAGATACGCAGTATTTT.

In its sample, this clone was seen once. The chain links TRBV18 to TRBJ2-1; 13 positions agree with TRBD2. This CDR3 is built from 15 residues. The V gene end was trimmed by 6 bases and the J gene end by 8 bases; junction bases not matched to a gene: 7. Germline CDR1 reads KGHSH; CDR2 reads LQKENI. This chain's CDR3 is CASSLGLAGVHEQFF. The CDR3 DNA is TGTGCCAGCTCCCTAGGACTAGCGGGGGTCCATGAGCAGTTCTTC.

This chain uses TRBV10-2 with TRBJ1-1, with a weak D call TRBD1 (5 bases). CDR3 size: 12 residues. Germline V gives CDR1 WSHSY, CDR2 SAAADI. The V end lost 4 bases, the J end lost 6 bases, and 9 bases lay between the germline ends. CDR3 sequence reads: CASSVRGPEAFF. CDR3 nucleotides: TGCGCCAGCAGTGTGCGGGGCCCTGAAGCTTTCTTT.

The chain carries TRBV6-8 and TRBJ2-7; tentatively, D is TRBD1 (6 bases). With 10 bases removed from V and 1 base from J, the gap between germline ends came to 11 bases. CDR3 size: 12 residues. The germline gives CDR1 MNHGY, CDR2 SAAAGT. CDR3 region: CAIRQESYEQYF. CDR3 bases: TGTGCCATCAGACAGGAGTCCTACGAGCAGTACTTC.

This clone was observed a few times. The rearrangement links TRBV19 to TRBJ2-5; no clear D gene. Germline values: CDR1 LNHDA, CDR2 SQIVND (reference sequence). The CDR3 spans 13 residues. Trimming removed 4 bases at V and 0 bases at J, with 6 bases between. The CDR3 reads CASSTPYQETQYF. The CDR3 DNA sequence: TGTGCCAGTAGTACCCCGTACCAAGAGACCCAGTACTTC.

J is TRBJ2-5 and V is TRBV11-3; the D is unclear. V lost 1 base to trimming and J lost 1 base, with 7 bases between them. The CDR3 length is 14 residues. Germline V gene sequence: CDR1 SGHNT, CDR2 YENEEA. CDR3 nucleotide sequence: TGTGCCAGCAGCTTAGGGCGGCTCCAAGAGACCCAGTACTTC. Its protein is CASSLGRLQETQYF.

J is TRBJ2-7 and V is TRBV19; 8 nucleotides align to TRBD2. Germline V gives CDR1 LNHDA, CDR2 SQIVND (reference sequence). V lost 3 bases to trimming and J lost 2 bases; unmatched junction nucleotides: 9. The CDR3 has 16 amino acids. The chain's CDR3 is CASSIVRAGGTYEQYF. CDR3 DNA: TGTGCCAGTAGTATCGTGAGGGCGGGGGGAACCTACGAGCAGTACTTC. The full variable domain, in which reference TRBV19 and TRBJ2-7 provide the parts outside the CDR3, is DGGITQSPKYLFRKEGQNVTLSCEQNLNHDAMYWYRQDPGQGLRLIYYSQIVNDFQKGDIAEGYSVSREKKESFPLTVTSAQKNPTAFYLCASSIVRAGGTYEQYFGPGTRLTVT.

DNA of the CDR3: TGCGCCAGCAGCTCCGGGCTAGCGGGGAGCGAGCAGTACTTC. It is translated as CASSSGLAGSEQYF. The V gene is TRBV5-1, the J gene TRBJ2-7; 9 bases line up with TRBD2. V lost 3 bases to trimming and J lost 6 bases; unmatched junction nucleotides: 7. In germline, CDR1 is SGHRS, CDR2 YFSETQ. The CDR3 consists of 14 residues.

This chain joins TRBV11-1 and TRBJ1-3; unclear D gene. V lost 5 bases, J lost 4 bases, and 15 bases lay in between. The CDR3 spans 15 residues. Germline CDR1 is SGHAT and CDR2 is FQDESV (reference sequence). The CDR3 DNA reads as TGTGCCAGCAGCCTAGACCCGGGAGAGGGAAACACCATATATTTT. Protein sequence: CASSLDPGEGNTIYF.